This entry concerns a single T cell receptor (beta chain). This clone was seen a few times. Its antigen specificity is not known. Per-base quality was not reported, and no clone a single base away is much larger than it. The sample originates from a study of blood T cell repertoires in COVID-19 (dated by TCRdb to the early 2020s). Study-level background: Collaborator samples came from the United States, Italy and Spain and covered acute and convalescent phases of COVID-19. The prospective study material was composed of cDNA or gDNA derived from T cells, B-cell-depleted T cells, or PBMCs. Subjects who had been exposed to COVID-19, were actively infected with it, or had recovered from it provided the deeply sampled blood TCRbeta repertoires that made up the dataset. A freely available public database, intended as a resource for researchers studying the immune response to SARS-CoV-2, is where the repertoires were released. Samples were obtained from the ongoing ImmuneRACE study (first 160 participants) and from 1,254 subjects provided by 6 global collaborators. Sample metadata almost always included a de-identified subject ID, COVID-19 status, age in years and sex. Where HLA class I and class II types were available, the types were taken from metadata supplied by the sample provider, not from assay-based typing.

Enrolling through a virtual design, the prospective study's participants ranged in age from roughly 18 to 89 years and lived across approximately 25 United States geographic areas. Cohort assignment in the prospective study relied on participant-reported clinical history from a screening survey and a study questionnaire. ImmuneRACE Cohort 3 recovered participants were defined by two consecutive negative NP/OP PCR tests, healthcare professional clearance, or symptom resolution. In the prospective study, whole blood, serum and a nasopharyngeal or oropharyngeal swab were collected from each participant by mobile phlebotomists. Prospective study participants could optionally give additional blood draws and questionnaires over an approximately two-month period. Before DNA extraction, prospective study blood samples were shipped either frozen or at room temperature. On the study overall, not on this receptor specifically: How much clinical and demographic metadata was included differed by source and by participant, and the metadata was provided uncurated.

From cysteine to phenylalanine, the CDR3 is 12 amino acids long. Only the CDR3 region is kept as DNA, spanning 36 bases read in frame from base 1. For CDR1 and CDR2, the germline V gene (reference sequence) lists SGHNT and YYREEE. V is reduced by 6 bases and J by 8 bases, leaving a spacing of 9 bases between them. The immunoSEQ Assay, a bias-controlled multiplex PCR, was used to amplify TCRbeta CDR3 regions from genomic DNA. The authors' pipeline ran thus. The number of nucleated cells in each sample was estimated from the amplification of reference gene primers within the assay. Sequence reads were collapsed and filtered to measure the absolute abundance of every unique TCRbeta CDR3 rearrangement. For each sample, productive Simpson clonality was calculated as the square root of Simpson's diversity index over productive rearrangements. TCRdb holds this immuneACCESS table with in-frame rearrangements only. Some clones are missing; in checked studies, unresolved V genes explain under half, and the rest has no known cause. The DNA was the basis for D and trimming; V, J and clone size are from that table. The sample yields about 440,000 clones; around 91% were counted once. The leading ten clones occupy approximately 0.55% of the sample.

The sequence was collected from a man aged 18 to 29 who had recovered from COVID-19. The chain employs TRBV5-4 and TRBJ1-6; no confident D gene assignment can be made. The sequenced material came from PBMCs or T cells enriched from blood (not recorded which). The CDR3 here reads CASTRGDSPLHF. The DNA is as follows: TGTGCCAGCACCCGAGGCGATTCACCCCTCCACTTT.